A selection of T cell receptor beta chains follows, all from one sample in a study of blood T cell repertoires in COVID-19. The repertoire was sequenced with immunoSEQ multiplex PCR; TCRdb's copy has only in-frame clones and lacks some. The sample lists 50,000 to 65,000 clones; roughly 80% were seen once. The source material was peripheral blood. Receptors were obtained from a woman in her 50s with active or convalescent COVID-19. Each CDR3 is given with its conserved first and last residue.

v_call | cdr3_aa
TRBV9 | CASSGRTGSSPLHF
TRBV4-2 | CASSQDWGEKGYEQYF
TRBV27 | CASRSAGERQPQHF
TRBV6-2/TRBV6-3 | CASSYRDRGGGQPQHF
TRBV3-1/TRBV3-2 | CASSQRLAGGPEQFF
TRBV29-1 | CSVRTLLAHNEQFF
TRBV16 | CASSHLGQAYEQYF
TRBV11-3 | CASSSGQGAREQYF
TRBV5-1 | CASSVSGLYTDTQYF
TRBV5-4 | CASSLKGTGKVYEQYF
TRBV4-2 | CASSQAPRGFNNEQFF
TRBV19 | CASSTVAGSYYNEQFF
TRBV6-5 | CASSYYGTSKGYTF
TRBV29-1 | CSVVGSRYGYTF
TRBV19 | CASTYGQTYGYTF
TRBV14 | CASSPRGGGGYTF
TRBV5-6 | CASSFWDRGDEQYF
TRBV5-1 | CASSWGTGEGYTF
TRBV6-2/TRBV6-3 | CASSLLRNQPQHF
TRBV25-1 | CASSGPAPGVTEAFF
TRBV14 | CASSPRGTSGYNEQFF
TRBV30 | CAWSFLGLAERNEQFF
TRBV25-1 | CASSDQVGTGYEQYF
TRBV7-3 | CASSPRQGAGDTQYF
TRBV7-2 | CASSLASASASTDTQYF
TRBV18 | CASSPLGGAGYTF
TRBV6-1 | CASSDVSGSTDNEQFF
TRBV2 | CASSGDRGRTDTQYF
TRBV6-6 | CASSSTAGQLGGYTF
TRBV6-5 | CASSYSGGDNEKLFF
TRBV9 | CASSSGGTGYEQYF
TRBV5-5 | CASSWTVMNTEAFF
TRBV7-9 | CASSPGADTQYF
TRBV3-1/TRBV3-2 | CASSFDRSTRAFF
TRBV20-1 | CSASVPTLIQYF
TRBV7-2 | CASSLDGRSNQPQHF
TRBV4-2 | CASSPNPGQGYTEAFF
TRBV10-3 | CAISDPGGGDEKLFF
TRBV4-1 | CASSQDAGSGANVLTF
TRBV5-4 | CASSQDNAEAFF
TRBV10-3 | CAITERHQETQYF
TRBV5-5 | CASSRIAGMAYNEQFF
TRBV11-1 | CASRGFAGASNEQYF
TRBV10-3 | CAISESLDEQFF
TRBV14 | CASSPSGLSYGYTF
TRBV5-1 | CASKQGRETQYF
TRBV27 | CASQGQGSGQTAYNEQFF
TRBV30 | CAWSGGGDQPQHF
TRBV20-1 | CSASAGTEETQYF
TRBV4-3 | CASSSGRNTGELFF
TRBV5-1 | CASSLGPNEKLFF
TRBV11-2 | CASSLDPHRQPTNEKLFF
TRBV27 | CASRPHRDRGFGYTF